The rows below give T cell receptor beta chains drawn from one sample of a study of blood T cells in healthy people across ages. TCRdb independently ran MiXCR on the 5' RACE reads; one entry per CDR3 protein. The sample lists roughly 650,000 distinct CDR3 sequences, roughly 32% seen once, with 15% in the top ten. The specimen was blood. The receptors derive from a woman at least 80 years old in good health. CDR3s include the opening cysteine and the closing phenylalanine or tryptophan. D genes are given only for firm matches. The size entry is marked missing in some rows and otherwise reads once, few, many or a size class.

J: TRBJ2-2; D: NA; size: NA; V: TRBV5-4; DNA: TGTGCCAGCAGCTTGAGGGGGACCAACACCGGGGAGCTGTTTTTT; CDR3: CASSLRGTNTGELFF
J: TRBJ2-1; D: NA; size: NA; V: TRBV9; DNA: TGTGCCAGCAGCGTAGTTCAGAGAGAGACCCAGTTCTTC; CDR3: CASSVVQRETQFF
J: TRBJ1-2; D: NA; size: NA; V: TRBV27; DNA: TGTGCCGGCAGTCCTCACGGGGAGGGGACCTATGGCTACACCTTC; CDR3: CAGSPHGEGTYGYTF
J: TRBJ2-3; D: NA; size: NA; V: TRBV20-1; DNA: TGCAGTGGCGCTCGAGGCGGGGGCGGCACAGATACGCAGTATTTT; CDR3: CSGARGGGGTDTQYF
J: TRBJ2-7; D: NA; size: many; V: TRBV12-3/TRBV12-4; DNA: TGTGCCAGCAGTTTACACAGTACCGCCTACGAGCAGTACTTC; CDR3: CASSLHSTAYEQYF
J: TRBJ1-2; D: TRBD1; size: NA; V: TRBV25-1; DNA: TGTGCCGGCAGACCTAAAGGGGGCAGGGGTCTGGATGGCTACACCTTC; CDR3: CAGRPKGGRGLDGYTF
J: TRBJ1-1; D: NA; size: many; V: TRBV5-6; DNA: TGTGCCAGCGGCAGGGGAACTGAAGCTTTCTTT; CDR3: CASGRGTEAFF
J: TRBJ1-2; D: NA; size: once; V: TRBV19; DNA: TGTGCTAGTAGTCCCGCATATGCCTATGGCTACACCTTC; CDR3: CASSPAYAYGYTF
J: TRBJ2-7; D: TRBD1; size: few; V: TRBV6-2/TRBV6-3; DNA: TGTGCCAGCAGCCATGACAGGGGGCGAGGGTACAATGAGCAGTACTTC; CDR3: CASSHDRGRGYNEQYF
J: TRBJ1-1; D: NA; size: many; V: TRBV20-1; DNA: TGCAGTCTACGTGGGCGGGGAGGAGGGATGAACACTGAAGCTTTCTTT; CDR3: CSLRGRGGGMNTEAFF
J: TRBJ1-5; D: NA; size: few; V: TRBV6-1; DNA: TGTGCCAGCATGGGGGGCTCTCCGGGAAATCAGCCCCAGCATTTT; CDR3: CASMGGSPGNQPQHF
J: TRBJ2-3; D: TRBD1; size: many; V: TRBV7-2; DNA: TGTGCCAGCGATCCGGGACAGGGGCTGGGAGATACGCAGTATTTT; CDR3: CASDPGQGLGDTQYF
J: TRBJ1-4; D: NA; size: NA; V: TRBV10-3; DNA: TGTGCCATCAGTGAGTCACGGAATGAAAAACTGTTTTTT; CDR3: CAISESRNEKLFF
J: TRBJ1-2; D: NA; size: few; V: TRBV3-1; DNA: TGTGCCAGCAGCCCTTCTGTTACCTATGGAGGAGGGGGCTACACCTTC; CDR3: CASSPSVTYGGGGYTF
J: TRBJ2-7; D: TRBD1; size: many; V: TRBV29-1; DNA: TGCAGCGTTGCAAACACATTTACTACTTCGGACAGGGGGCCCTACGAGCAGTACTTC; CDR3: CSVANTFTTSDRGPYEQYF
J: TRBJ2-7; D: NA; size: many; V: TRBV6-2/TRBV6-3; DNA: TGTGCCAGCAGTCGTACGGGCTACGAGCAGTACTTC; CDR3: CASSRTGYEQYF
J: TRBJ2-7; D: TRBD2; size: NA; V: TRBV7-9; DNA: TGTGCCAGCAACCCTCTGAGACTAGCGGTCTCCTACGAGCAGTACTTC; CDR3: CASNPLRLAVSYEQYF
J: TRBJ2-5; D: TRBD2; size: NA; V: TRBV5-1; DNA: TGCGCCAACAGCTTTGGGGGGGGAGTTAACAATGAGCAGTACTTC; CDR3: CANSFGGGVNNEQYF
J: TRBJ2-3; D: TRBD1; size: many; V: TRBV28; DNA: TGTGCATCCCGGCGGGACAGGGGTCGCACAGATACGCAGTATTTT; CDR3: CASRRDRGRTDTQYF
J: TRBJ2-7; D: TRBD1; size: many; V: TRBV5-1; DNA: TGCGCCAGCAGCCTACGGACAGGGCCATCCTACGAGCAGTACTTC; CDR3: CASSLRTGPSYEQYF
J: TRBJ2-1; D: TRBD2; size: many; V: TRBV20-1; DNA: TGCAGTGCTAGCCGGCGGGGGATAACCTACAATGAGCAGTTCTTC; CDR3: CSASRRGITYNEQFF
J: TRBJ1-1; D: NA; size: NA; V: TRBV5-1; DNA: TGCGCCAGCAGCTGGGCCGGGGGGATGAACACTGAAGCTTTCTTT; CDR3: CASSWAGGMNTEAFF
J: TRBJ1-6; D: NA; size: many; V: TRBV20-1; DNA: TGCAGTGCTAGAGATGCCCGTAAGGCGAGCTCCTATAATTCACCCCTCCACTTT; CDR3: CSARDARKASSYNSPLHF
J: TRBJ2-5; D: NA; size: many; V: TRBV3-1; DNA: TGTGCCAGCAGCCAAGATCATCGTATCCAAGAGACCCAGTACTTC; CDR3: CASSQDHRIQETQYF
J: TRBJ2-7; D: TRBD2; size: many; V: TRBV15; DNA: TGTGCCACCAGCCGCGCCGGGGGGGCTTCCTCCTACGAGCAGTACTTC; CDR3: CATSRAGGASSYEQYF
J: TRBJ2-7; D: NA; size: many; V: TRBV5-1; DNA: TGCGCAAGCAGAGGGGGAACAGGCCGGACCTACGAGCAGTACTTC; CDR3: CASRGGTGRTYEQYF
J: TRBJ1-1; D: NA; size: many; V: TRBV29-1; DNA: TGCAGCGTGACGTCGGGTGCAGGGGTGAACACTGAAGCTTTCTTT; CDR3: CSVTSGAGVNTEAFF
J: TRBJ2-3; D: NA; size: many; V: TRBV5-1; DNA: TGCGCCAGCAGCTACGATCGGGCCCCCCCAGATACGCAGTATTTT; CDR3: CASSYDRAPPDTQYF
J: TRBJ2-3; D: NA; size: many; V: TRBV5-6; DNA: TGTGCCAGCAGCTTGGTTGGCGGGGTAGTGACAGATACGCAGTATTTT; CDR3: CASSLVGGVVTDTQYF
J: TRBJ2-3; D: TRBD1; size: many; V: TRBV28; DNA: TGTGCCAGCAACCCAGGGGGCTTTGGCACAGATACGCAGTATTTT; CDR3: CASNPGGFGTDTQYF
J: TRBJ2-1; D: TRBD2; size: many; V: TRBV27; DNA: TGTGCCAGCAGGGAAGCGGGGGGTGCCTACAATGAGCAGTTCTTC; CDR3: CASREAGGAYNEQFF
J: TRBJ2-7; D: TRBD1; size: many; V: TRBV29-1; DNA: TGCAGCGTCGTGGGACAGGGGAATGGCTACGAGCAGTACTTC; CDR3: CSVVGQGNGYEQYF
J: TRBJ2-7; D: NA; size: NA; V: TRBV7-2; DNA: TGTGCCAGCAGCTTAGTGAGGGGGGTAACGGGGACCCTCTCCTACGAGCAGTACTTC; CDR3: CASSLVRGVTGTLSYEQYF
J: TRBJ2-1; D: NA; size: NA; V: TRBV20-1; DNA: TGCAGTGCTATGCCCGGGGGCTATGAGCAGTTCTTC; CDR3: CSAMPGGYEQFF
J: TRBJ2-7; D: NA; size: NA; V: TRBV11-2; DNA: TGTGCCAGCAGCCTCTCGTGGTCCTACGAGCAGTACTTC; CDR3: CASSLSWSYEQYF
J: TRBJ2-4; D: NA; size: few; V: TRBV6-2/TRBV6-3; DNA: TGTGCCGGCAGCCACATCCCCCGGGGGACCATGGGAAACATTCAGTACTTC; CDR3: CAGSHIPRGTMGNIQYF
J: TRBJ2-7; D: TRBD1; size: many; V: TRBV29-1; DNA: TGCAGCGTTGGGACAGGGATAGGCGAGCAGTACTTC; CDR3: CSVGTGIGEQYF
J: TRBJ2-3; D: TRBD2; size: NA; V: TRBV5-1; DNA: TGCGCCAGCAGCCGAGAGGCTAGCGGGGGGGCAGATACGCAGTATTTT; CDR3: CASSREASGGADTQYF
J: TRBJ2-7; D: TRBD1; size: NA; V: TRBV7-8; DNA: TGTGCCAGCAGCTTGGACAGGGCAGACAATGAGCAGTACTTC; CDR3: CASSLDRADNEQYF
J: TRBJ1-2; D: NA; size: many; V: TRBV3-1; DNA: TGTGCCAGCAGCCAAGACTTACGGCGCCCTGGCTATGGCTACACCTTC; CDR3: CASSQDLRRPGYGYTF
J: TRBJ2-1; D: NA; size: NA; V: TRBV19; DNA: TGTGCCAGTAGTATCCGGCTAGTGGGGGGATTCAATGAGCAGTTCTTC; CDR3: CASSIRLVGGFNEQFF
J: TRBJ2-1; D: TRBD1; size: many; V: TRBV7-9; DNA: TGTGCCAGCAGCCCACAGGGGGTGGTGGCTGAGCAGTTCTTC; CDR3: CASSPQGVVAEQFF
J: TRBJ2-6; D: TRBD1; size: many; V: TRBV5-1; DNA: TGCGCCAGCAGCTTGAACCCAGGGGGCCGGGGGGGGGCCAACGTCCTGACTTTC; CDR3: CASSLNPGGRGGANVLTF
J: TRBJ1-5; D: NA; size: many; V: TRBV3-1; DNA: TGTGCCAGCAGCGACGGGACGTACAATCAGCCCCAGCATTTT; CDR3: CASSDGTYNQPQHF
J: TRBJ2-7; D: NA; size: many; V: TRBV4-3; DNA: TGCGCCAGCAGCCAAGATGGGGAAGGGAGCGAGCAGTACTTC; CDR3: CASSQDGEGSEQYF
J: TRBJ2-5; D: TRBD2; size: NA; V: TRBV15; DNA: TGTGCCACCAGCAACATAGCGGGGGAGACCCAGTACTTC; CDR3: CATSNIAGETQYF
J: TRBJ1-6; D: TRBD1; size: many; V: TRBV12-3/TRBV12-4; DNA: TGTGCCAGCAGACCGGGACAGGGGAGCTCACCCCTCCACTTT; CDR3: CASRPGQGSSPLHF
J: TRBJ1-6; D: NA; size: many; V: TRBV9; DNA: TGTGCCAGCAGCGTGAGACCGGGCCTTATTAATTCACCCCTCCACTTT; CDR3: CASSVRPGLINSPLHF
J: TRBJ2-1; D: TRBD2; size: many; V: TRBV6-2/TRBV6-3; DNA: TGTGCCAGCAAAACTATTAGCGGGGGCTACAATGAGCAGTTCTTC; CDR3: CASKTISGGYNEQFF
J: TRBJ1-1; D: NA; size: NA; V: TRBV3-1; DNA: TGTGCCAGCAGCCAAGTCAGGACCCCGTCGGCAGCTTTCTTT; CDR3: CASSQVRTPSAAFF
J: TRBJ2-6; D: NA; size: many; V: TRBV9; DNA: TGTGCCAGCAGCGTCGGATGGGATAGCTCTGGGGCCAACGTCCTGACTTTC; CDR3: CASSVGWDSSGANVLTF
J: TRBJ1-1; D: TRBD1; size: NA; V: TRBV20-1; DNA: TGCAGTGCTAGCACAGGGGAGGAGAACACTGAAGCTTTCTTT; CDR3: CSASTGEENTEAFF
J: TRBJ2-5; D: NA; size: many; V: TRBV7-7; DNA: TGTGCCAGCAGCTTAGGCCTGTTCGAGGGGCCTAAGCATGAGACCCAGTACTTC; CDR3: CASSLGLFEGPKHETQYF
J: TRBJ1-1; D: TRBD1; size: NA; V: TRBV20-1; DNA: TGCAGTGCTAGACCCGGGACAGGGGGTGGAAGAACTGAAGCTTTCTTT; CDR3: CSARPGTGGGRTEAFF
J: TRBJ2-5; D: TRBD2; size: many; V: TRBV29-1; DNA: TGCAGCGTTATCCGGGGGGGGGAAGAGACCCAGTACTTC; CDR3: CSVIRGGEETQYF
J: TRBJ2-5; D: TRBD1; size: many; V: TRBV5-1; DNA: TGCGCCAGCAGCTCGGGACAGGGGTACCAAGAGACCCAGTACTTC; CDR3: CASSSGQGYQETQYF
J: TRBJ2-2; D: NA; size: NA; V: TRBV11-2; DNA: TGTGCCAGCAGTCGGGACCCCGGCACCGGGGAGCTGTTTTTT; CDR3: CASSRDPGTGELFF
J: TRBJ1-5; D: NA; size: many; V: TRBV20-1; DNA: TGCAGTGCTAGAGATTTCGGTCGGGACGGTAGCAATCAGCCCCAGCATTTT; CDR3: CSARDFGRDGSNQPQHF
J: TRBJ2-1; D: TRBD2; size: NA; V: TRBV12-3/TRBV12-4; DNA: TGTGCCAGCAGTTTTACCGGGACTAGCATCAATGAGCAGTTCTTC; CDR3: CASSFTGTSINEQFF
J: TRBJ1-4; D: NA; size: NA; V: TRBV28; DNA: TGTGCCAGCAGGCCCCCGGGGACAACTAATGAAAAACTGTTTTTT; CDR3: CASRPPGTTNEKLFF